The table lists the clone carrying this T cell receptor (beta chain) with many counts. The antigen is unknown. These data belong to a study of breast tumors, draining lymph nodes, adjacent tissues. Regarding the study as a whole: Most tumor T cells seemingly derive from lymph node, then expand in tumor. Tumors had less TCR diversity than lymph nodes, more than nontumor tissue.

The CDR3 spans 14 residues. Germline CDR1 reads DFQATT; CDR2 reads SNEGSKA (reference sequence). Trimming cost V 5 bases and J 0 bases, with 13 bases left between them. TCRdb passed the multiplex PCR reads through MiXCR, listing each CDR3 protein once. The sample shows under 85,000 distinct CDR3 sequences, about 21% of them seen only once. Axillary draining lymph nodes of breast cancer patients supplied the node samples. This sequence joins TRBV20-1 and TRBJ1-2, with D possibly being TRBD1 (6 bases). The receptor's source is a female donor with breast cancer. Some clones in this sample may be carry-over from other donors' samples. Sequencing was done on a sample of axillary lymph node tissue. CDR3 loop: CSARPRGANYGYTF. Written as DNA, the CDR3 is TGCAGTGCTCGCCCAAGGGGGGCTAACTATGGCTACACCTTC.